The 6 T cell receptor beta chains given below trace back to one sample, sequenced in a study of cytomegalovirus exposure and HLA in healthy donors. Primers included in the PCR were 60 Vbeta and 13 Jbeta primers. This table comes from immunoSEQ multiplex PCR, and its TCRdb copy is limited to in-frame clones, with some not included. The sample consists of approximately 120,000 clones, roughly 80% of them appearing once. Source material: PBMCs. Receptor source: a man aged 25 to 40 in good health and CMV-seronegative.

The J gene is TRBJ2-3, the V gene TRBV18, with TRBD2 identical over 9 bases. The germline gives CDR1 KGHSH, CDR2 LQKENI. V lost 0 bases and J lost 1; bases outside the gene matches: 14. The CDR3 runs to 20 residues. CDR3 amino acids: CASSPPPTRRGGRGTDTQYF. The CDR3 coding sequence is TGTGCCAGCTCACCACCGCCGACTAGGCGGGGGGGCCGGGGCACAGATACGCAGTATTTT.

In this sample, this clone turned up a few times. V usage is TRBV18 and J usage is TRBJ2-1, with 9 bases aligning to TRBD2. CDR3 length equals 15 residues. Germline CDR1 and CDR2: KGHSH and LQKENI. V shed 1 base, J shed 7 bases, and the junction held 5 bases outside the gene matches. CDR3 region: CASSPLAGVKNEQFF. DNA for the CDR3: TGTGCCAGCTCACCACTAGCGGGAGTCAAAAATGAGCAGTTCTTC.

The CDR3 region is CASSSAGVPGTQYF. CDR3 DNA sequence: TGTGCCAGCAGTTCGGCCGGGGTGCCGGGGACCCAGTACTTC. The chain uses TRBV28 and TRBJ2-5; D perhaps matches TRBD2 (5 bases). Per germline, CDR1 MDHEN and CDR2 SYDVKM. CDR3 size: 14 residues. Deletions cut 4 bases from V and 7 bases from J, with 16 bases between.

V usage is TRBV6-5 and J usage is TRBJ2-1; D is perhaps TRBD1 (5 bases). The V end lost 5 bases, the J end lost 10 bases, and 15 bases lay between the germline ends. CDR1 is MNHEY and CDR2 is SVGAGI in the germline V gene. This CDR3 is 13 amino acids long. The CDR3 region is CASSHDRAKEQFF. The CDR3 coding sequence is TGTGCCAGCAGTCATGACAGAGCGAAGGAGCAGTTCTTC.

The chain recombines TRBV7-8 with TRBJ2-5; 15 positions agree with TRBD2. CDR3 size: 20 residues. Germline V lookup: CDR1 SGHVS, CDR2 FQNEAQ. Trimming took 4 bases from V and 0 from J; bases not matched to a gene: 12. CDR3 region: CASSSRGWTSGRAYQETQYF. For the CDR3, the DNA is TGTGCCAGCAGCTCCAGAGGTTGGACTAGCGGGAGGGCCTACCAAGAGACCCAGTACTTC.

This chain uses TRBV28 with TRBJ1-4; D uncertain. Per the germline V gene, CDR1 is MDHEN and CDR2 is SYDVKM. The V end lost 2 bases, the J end lost 4 bases, and 8 bases lay between the germline ends. The CDR3 totals 14 residues. CDR3 DNA: TGTGCCAGCAGTTTACATGGAGTTAATGAAAAACTGTTTTTT. Residues: CASSLHGVNEKLFF.